This TCR beta chain originates from a study of PD-L1 blockade in urothelial cancer. Looking at the study overall: It was in the mid-2010s that patients started atezolizumab at 1,200 mg intravenously every 3 weeks. Study-level results: Expansion of tumor-associated blood clones at 3 weeks was greater in durable-benefit patients.

Spike-ins of synthetic TCR analog templates went into each PCR. Profiling relied on immunoSEQ multiplex PCR, and the TCRdb table lists in-frame clones only, not all of them. The sample contains around 80,000 clones, roughly nine tenths of which appear only once. CDR1 is SGHTA and CDR2 is FQGNSA in the germline V gene. V was pared by 8 bases and J by 2 bases, with 9 bases between. The CDR3 length is 12 residues. Pretreatment and on-treatment blood mononuclear cell samples were taken, totaling between 1 and 8 time points per patient. For this clone: Its antigen remains unknown.

Sequencing was performed on PBMCs, taken around atezolizumab (anti-PD-L1) treatment. The J gene is TRBJ1-2, the V gene TRBV7-2; D is undetermined. This receptor was obtained from a woman in her 70s with urothelial cancer. The CDR3 nucleotides are TGTGCCAGCGCTGGCCCCAACTATGGCTACACCTTC. Its protein product is CASAGPNYGYTF.